These 22 T cell receptor beta chains came from one sample sequenced in a study of technical replicates of blood from a handful of donors. Only in-frame clones appear in the TCRdb table, and some are missing; sequencing was by immunoSEQ multiplex PCR. This table has some 80,000 clones, around 94% appearing once. The sequencing input was T cells isolated from PBMCs. The receptor source for this set is a human donor in good health.

The chain has TRBV5-1 and TRBJ2-2, with 9 positions matching TRBD2. The V and J ends lost 2 bases and 10 bases, in that order; junction bases with no gene match: 12. This CDR3 contains 16 residues. Per germline, CDR1 SGHRS and CDR2 YFSETQ. The DNA of the CDR3 is TGCGCCAGCAGCTTCCTAGCGGGAAAACACCGGACGGAGCTGTTTTTT. Translated, it gives CASSFLAGKHRTELFF.

The rearrangement links TRBV7-9 to TRBJ2-3; a weak D match, TRBD2 (6 bases). This CDR3 has 16 residues. With 5 bases removed from V and 2 bases from J, the gap between germline ends came to 17 bases. Germline V lookup: CDR1 SEHNR, CDR2 FQNEAQ (reference sequence). CDR3 coding DNA: TGTGCCAGCAGCCTGGCGGGAACAGGTTCCACAGATACGCAGTATTTT. Protein: CASSLAGTGSTDTQYF.

This chain joins TRBV4-1 and TRBJ1-2, with D hard to call. The V gene lost 0 bases and the J gene lost 2 bases, with 16 bases spanning the gap. Germline values: CDR1 MGHRA, CDR2 YSYEKL. The CDR3 totals 17 residues. The CDR3 reads CASSQDWQAPTNYGYTF. The CDR3 coding sequence is TGCGCCAGCAGCCAAGATTGGCAGGCGCCCACGAACTATGGCTACACCTTC.

This sequence joins TRBV6-5 and TRBJ1-3; D is perhaps TRBD1 (5 bases). The CDR3 covers 12 residues. V was trimmed by 4 bases and J by 8 bases, leaving 9 bases between them. Germline lookup yields CDR1 MNHEY and CDR2 SVGAGI. The CDR3: CASSSRVDTIYF. The CDR3, as DNA: TGTGCCAGCAGTTCCAGGGTCGACACCATATATTTT.

V is TRBV18 and J is TRBJ2-5; 10 bases are shared with TRBD1. CDR3 size: 16 residues. The V segment lost 6 bases and the J segment 5 bases; nucleotides outside the gene matches: 12. Germline values: CDR1 KGHSH, CDR2 LQKENI. The CDR3 DNA follows: TGTGCCAGCTCCGCACGTCGGGACAGGGGATACGAGACCCAGTACTTC. This translates into CASSARRDRGYETQYF.

The rearrangement links TRBV6-1 to TRBJ2-7, with D maybe TRBD2 (7 bases). Germline loops: CDR1 MNHNS, CDR2 SASEGT. Between the trimmed V and J ends, which lost 1 base and 4 bases, there was a span of 29 bases. The CDR3 is made up of 20 amino acids. The DNA of the CDR3 is TGTGCCAGCAGTGAAGAGGAGGGGGGGATAGCGGACATTTACCAATACGAGCAGTACTTC. Amino acid sequence: CASSEEEGGIADIYQYEQYF.

This clone appeared a single time. The rearrangement joins TRBV4-1 to TRBJ2-7; 7 nucleotides align to TRBD1. With 0 bases clipped from V and 5 bases from J, the junction kept 7 bases outside the gene matches. Germline V gene sequence: CDR1 MGHRA, CDR2 YSYEKL. The CDR3 contains 15 residues. The CDR3 DNA reads as TGCGCCAGCAGCCAAGACAGGGGGAGAAACAACGAGCAGTACTTC. Amino acid sequence: CASSQDRGRNNEQYF.

In this sample, this clone turned up once. The chain links TRBV5-1 to TRBJ2-7, with TRBD1 matching 9 bases. The junction had 5 bases not matched to a gene; V was cut back by 7 bases and J by 3 bases. From germline, CDR1 is SGHRS and CDR2 YFSETQ. The CDR3 contains 13 residues. Here the CDR3 DNA reads TGCGCCAGCGCCGGGACAGGGAACTACGAGCAGTACTTC. This codes for CASAGTGNYEQYF.

This rearrangement joins TRBV27 to TRBJ2-7; no definite D call. In germline, CDR1 is MNHEY, CDR2 SMNVEV (reference sequence). V lost 2 bases and J lost 4, with 12 bases in between. This CDR3 is built from 14 residues. CDR3 nucleotides: TGTGCCAGCAGTTTAGGTGTGTCGGGTTACGAGCAGTACTTC. Protein sequence: CASSLGVSGYEQYF.

The rearrangement links TRBV9 to TRBJ2-5; 7 nucleotides line up with TRBD2. Germline loops: CDR1 SGDLS, CDR2 YYNGEE. The CDR3 totals 16 residues. With 6 bases clipped from V and 1 base from J, the junction kept 12 bases outside the gene matches. The CDR3 region has the DNA TGTGCCAGCACTGTGGGAGCGGGAAGCGGCCAAGAGACCCAGTACTTC. This encodes CASTVGAGSGQETQYF.

The V gene is TRBV16, the J gene TRBJ1-1; D remains unclear. CDR1 and CDR2 (germline): KGHSY, FQNENV. Trimming pared 2 bases from V and 4 bases from J, leaving 8 bases between. The CDR3 has 13 residues. The CDR3 DNA reads TGTGCCAGCAGCCAAGGCATCACCACTGAAGCTTTCTTT. As protein: CASSQGITTEAFF.

V and J are TRBV5-8 and TRBJ1-1; D call uncertain. Trimming shortened V by 4 bases and J by 0 bases, and 10 bases separated the two germline ends. CDR3 length: 14 residues. Germline assignment: CDR1 SGHTS and CDR2 YDEGEE. CDR3 sequence reads: CASSVEILNTEAFF. The CDR3 region has the DNA TGTGCCAGCAGCGTAGAGATATTGAACACTGAAGCTTTCTTT.

The V and J genes are TRBV28 and TRBJ2-7; D perhaps matches TRBD2 (7 bases). The V gene's germline CDR1 is MDHEN and CDR2 SYDVKM. V lost 1 base, J lost 6 bases, and 16 bases lay in between. This CDR3 has 15 residues. The CDR3 DNA is TGTGCCAGCAGTTTATTTGCCCGGGGGGCGGGCGAGCAGTACTTC. Residues: CASSLFARGAGEQYF.

The chain has TRBV5-1 and TRBJ2-3, with D hard to call. There are 15 residues in the CDR3. V lost 4 bases, J lost 5 bases, and 17 bases lay in between. CDR1 is SGHRS and CDR2 is YFSETQ in the germline V gene. The CDR3 here is CASSPQLDLRDTQYF. The DNA of the CDR3 is TGCGCCAGCAGCCCACAGCTTGACCTAAGAGATACGCAGTATTTT.

V is TRBV6-5 and J is TRBJ2-2, with 10 bases that match TRBD1. Germline V gene lookup returns CDR1 MNHEY and CDR2 SVGAGI. CDR3 length equals 15 residues. Trimming removed 6 bases from V and 7 bases from J; junction bases left unmatched: 8. Here the CDR3 reads CASSPDRGRNGELFF. The CDR3 nucleotides are TGTGCCAGCAGCCCTGACAGGGGGCGGAACGGGGAGCTGTTTTTT.

The chain couples TRBV4-2 to TRBJ2-5; D is perhaps TRBD2 (6 bases). The CDR3 loop spans 15 amino acids. CDR1 is LGHNA and CDR2 is YNFKEQ in the germline V gene. Trimming removed 4 bases from V and 5 bases from J, with 17 bases in between. The chain's CDR3 is CASSPPALGGETQYF. CDR3 nucleotides: TGTGCCAGCAGCCCTCCGGCTCTTGGAGGGGAGACCCAGTACTTC.

This chain connects TRBV18 to TRBJ1-2; TRBD1 matches 9 bases. Germline-derived CDR1 and CDR2 are KGHSH and LQKENI. The CDR3 spans 14 residues. V lost 6 bases and J lost 8; bases outside the gene matches: 10. The CDR3 nucleotides are TGTGCCAGCTCCGGGGACAGGGTGACGACGGGCTACACCTTC. Translation: CASSGDRVTTGYTF.

The chain has TRBV29-1 and TRBJ1-4, with TRBD1 identical over 10 bases. V was pared by 3 bases and J by 4 bases, with 2 bases of the junction left unmatched. The CDR3 is made up of 14 amino acids. Germline V CDR1 and CDR2: SQVTM, ANQGSEA. CDR3 sequence reads: CSVEDRGYNEKLFF. Written as DNA, the CDR3 is TGCAGCGTTGAGGACAGGGGGTATAATGAAAAACTGTTTTTT.

The chain uses TRBV6-5 and TRBJ2-5, with D perhaps TRBD2 (6 bases). The germline gives CDR1 MNHEY, CDR2 SVGAGI. There are 13 residues in the CDR3. With 1 base removed from V and 4 bases from J, the gap between germline ends came to 7 bases. CDR3 region: CASSYYGGETQYF. Written as DNA, the CDR3 is TGTGCCAGCAGTTACTACGGGGGAGAGACCCAGTACTTC.

This clone occurred once. This sequence joins TRBV5-8 and TRBJ2-2; 8 bases are a match to TRBD1. CDR3 length: 15 amino acids. Germline CDR1 reads SGHTS; CDR2 reads YDEGEE. Trimming at V came to 0 bases and at J to 4 bases, leaving 2 bases not matched to a gene. The CDR3 bases are TGTGCCAGCAGCTTGGGACAGGGGTTCACCGGGGAGCTGTTTTTT. This gives the protein CASSLGQGFTGELFF.

The chain carries TRBV11-2 and TRBJ2-1; TRBD2 agrees at 7 bases. This CDR3 contains 14 residues. The germline CDR1 and CDR2 sequences are SGHAT and FQNNGV. Trimming took 0 bases from V and 7 from J; bases not matched to a gene: 3. CDR3: CASSLDRAGNEQFF. CDR3 sequence (DNA): TGTGCCAGCAGCTTAGATCGAGCGGGGAATGAGCAGTTCTTC.

The chain joins TRBV6-1 to TRBJ1-1; no firm D call. The V and J ends lost 6 bases and 7 bases respectively, with 9 bases between them. This CDR3 is built from 11 residues. Germline V lookup: CDR1 MNHNS, CDR2 SASEGT. CDR3 coding DNA: TGTGCCAGCAGCCGGGGATATGAAGCTTTCTTT. This codes for CASSRGYEAFF.